The 14 T cell receptor beta chains given below trace back to one sample, sequenced in a study of OX40 agonist ivuxolimab in advanced cancers. Profiled with immunoSEQ multiplex PCR; TCRdb holds only in-frame clones, not every one. This sample has about 76,000 clones, with around four fifths found just once. Specimen: CD4+ or CD8+ T cells sorted from blood, collected in a trial of the OX40 agonist ivuxolimab. These TCRs come from an adult with an advanced solid tumor such as melanoma, head and neck, liver or kidney cancer.

This rearrangement joins TRBV11-2 to TRBJ2-1, with D tentatively TRBD1 (6 bases). V lost 5 bases, J lost 6 bases, and 14 bases lay in between. CDR1 and CDR2 from the germline V gene are SGHAT and FQNNGV. The CDR3 consists of 14 residues. In DNA form, the CDR3 reads TGTGCCAGCAGCAGAGGTGGGGGCGGCAATGAGCAGTTCTTC. Its protein is CASSRGGGGNEQFF.

J is TRBJ2-7 and V is TRBV4-3, with 12 bases identical to TRBD2. The length of the CDR3 is 16 residues. Germline V gives CDR1 LGHNA, CDR2 YSLEER. J was trimmed by 7 bases and V by 1 base; bases with no gene match: 8. CDR3 in DNA: TGCGCCAGCAGCCAAGTTCCTAGCGGGGGGGCGTCGGAGCAGTACTTC. Protein sequence: CASSQVPSGGASEQYF.

In this sample, this clone turned up once. The chain employs TRBV4-1 and TRBJ2-4; the D is unclear. The CDR3 has 16 residues. CDR1 is MGHRA, CDR2 YSYEKL, per germline. Trimming pared 4 bases from V and 5 bases from J, leaving 18 bases between. The CDR3, as DNA: TGCGCCAGCAGCCGGACCGGGCCTAAGCTGCAAAACATTCAGTACTTC. Encoded protein: CASSRTGPKLQNIQYF.

This rearrangement joins TRBV18 to TRBJ1-1, with no clear D. The CDR3 has 15 residues. The V and J ends lost 6 bases and 3 bases respectively, with 17 bases between them. Germline CDR1 and CDR2: KGHSH and LQKENI. This CDR3 reads CASSPGRAGDTEAFF. The DNA for the CDR3 is TGTGCCAGCTCTCCCGGGAGGGCTGGGGACACTGAAGCTTTCTTT.

The rearrangement links TRBV10-2 to TRBJ1-5; no reliable D call. The length of the CDR3 is 14 residues. Trimming took off 6 bases at V and 3 bases at J, with 12 bases between the two ends. Germline assignment: CDR1 WSHSY and CDR2 SAAADI. The CDR3, as DNA: TGCGCCAGCAGACACCCTGATCCCAATCAGCCCCAGCATTTT. Residues: CASRHPDPNQPQHF.

The rearrangement uses TRBV5-1 and TRBJ2-1; 8 nucleotides align to TRBD1. The CDR3 consists of 15 residues. Germline values: CDR1 SGHRS, CDR2 YFSETQ. Trimming removed 3 bases from V and 3 bases from J; junction bases left unmatched: 5. The chain's CDR3 is CASSSFDRGYNEQFF. DNA for the CDR3: TGCGCCAGCAGCTCCTTCGACAGGGGCTACAATGAGCAGTTCTTC.

This rearrangement joins TRBV6-5 to TRBJ1-5, with D uncertain. The CDR3 is made up of 12 amino acids. CDR1 is MNHEY, CDR2 SVGAGI, per germline. The ends were cut back, 7 bases at V and 8 bases at J, with 12 bases in the middle. In DNA form, the CDR3 reads TGTGCCAGCACCAATGACGGGGAGCCCCAGCATTTT. Its protein is CASTNDGEPQHF.

The CDR3, as DNA: TGTGCCAGTAGTCCTCTAGCGTTGAGCTCCTACGAGCAGTACTTC. It specifies CASSPLALSSYEQYF. The J gene is TRBJ2-7, the V gene TRBV19, with a possible D match to TRBD2 (6 bases). In germline, CDR1 is LNHDA, CDR2 SQIVND (reference sequence). The CDR3 has 15 amino acids. Deletions cut 5 bases from V and 0 bases from J, with 14 bases between.

This chain links TRBV5-1 with TRBJ2-2, with TRBD1 as a possible D gene (6 bases). The CDR3 loop spans 16 amino acids. The V and J ends lost 1 base and 7 bases respectively, with 17 bases between them. The V gene's germline CDR1 is SGHRS and CDR2 YFSETQ. Written as DNA, the CDR3 is TGCGCCAGCAGCTTGCCCGGGACAAGTCTGGTCGGGGAGCTGTTTTTT. It codes for CASSLPGTSLVGELFF.

The CDR3 region is CASSFLGQGRGNQPQHF. Here the CDR3 DNA reads TGTGCCAGCAGTTTCCTCGGACAGGGGAGGGGCAATCAGCCCCAGCATTTT. The chain carries TRBV27 and TRBJ1-5; 9 bases agree with TRBD1. After removal of 3 bases from V and 2 bases from J, the junction contained 8 bases not matched to a gene. Germline V gives CDR1 MNHEY, CDR2 SMNVEV (reference sequence). This CDR3 contains 17 residues.

This chain links TRBV18 with TRBJ1-5, with D maybe TRBD1 (5 bases). The CDR3 is 15 residues long. Germline V gives CDR1 KGHSH, CDR2 LQKENI. Trimming took 2 bases from V and 1 from J, leaving 9 bases between them. The CDR3 DNA reads TGTGCCAGCTCACCATGGGGGAAAAGCAATCAGCCCCAGCATTTT. It specifies CASSPWGKSNQPQHF.

This clone was observed a handful of times. The gene calls are TRBV2 and TRBJ2-3; D remains unclear. This CDR3 has 11 amino acids. Germline CDR1 and CDR2: SNHLY and FYNNEI. V lost 10 bases and J 4 bases, leaving 9 bases between the germline ends. The CDR3 nucleotides read TGTGCCACCTCCCAGGCAGATACGCAGTATTTT. Translating it yields CATSQADTQYF. Looking up the rest from reference TRBV2 and TRBJ2-3 gives the full variable domain: EPEVTQTPSHQVTQMGQEVILRCVPISNHLYFYWYRQILGQKVEFLVSFYNNEISEKSEIFDDQFSVERPDGSNFTLKIRSTKLEDSAMYFCATSQADTQYFGPGTRLTVL.

The chain recombines TRBV20-1 with TRBJ1-4; D is unclear. Per the germline V gene, CDR1 is DFQATT and CDR2 is SNEGSKA (reference sequence). The CDR3 is 11 amino acids. V shed 1 base and J shed 7 bases, with 4 bases lying between them. Here the CDR3 reads CSARGVEKLFF. CDR3 bases: TGCAGTGCTAGAGGGGTTGAAAAACTGTTTTTT.

The chain recombines TRBV5-5 with TRBJ2-7, with no clear D. The CDR3 covers 15 residues. Trimming shortened V by 1 base and J by 0 bases, and 11 bases separated the two germline ends. Germline lookup yields CDR1 SGHKS and CDR2 YYEKEE (reference sequence). The CDR3 protein is CASSLIRTGSYEQYF. CDR3 nucleotide sequence: TGTGCCAGCAGCTTGATTCGAACGGGCTCCTACGAGCAGTACTTC.